This T cell receptor (beta chain) is from a study of CD8+ T cells in alopecia areata. Germline V CDR1 and CDR2: MNHEY, SVGAGI. V was pared by 4 bases and J by 4 bases, with 20 bases between. The CDR3 covers 16 residues. This clone has more than one count but fewer than ten. Reverse transcription of extracted RNA yielded cDNA, which provided the sequencing template. Measured with immunoSEQ multiplex PCR; TCRdb has only the in-frame clones, and not every one. This table has more than 95,000 clones, roughly two fifths appearing once. V usage is TRBV6-5 and J usage is TRBJ2-7, with D maybe TRBD1 (6 bases). Material: CD4+ T cells sorted from blood. This sequence was found in a human donor with alopecia areata. The CDR3 nucleotides read TGTGCCAGCAGTTCCCGGACAGCTCGCTCCGGTTACGAGCAGTACTTC. Translating it yields CASSSRTARSGYEQYF.